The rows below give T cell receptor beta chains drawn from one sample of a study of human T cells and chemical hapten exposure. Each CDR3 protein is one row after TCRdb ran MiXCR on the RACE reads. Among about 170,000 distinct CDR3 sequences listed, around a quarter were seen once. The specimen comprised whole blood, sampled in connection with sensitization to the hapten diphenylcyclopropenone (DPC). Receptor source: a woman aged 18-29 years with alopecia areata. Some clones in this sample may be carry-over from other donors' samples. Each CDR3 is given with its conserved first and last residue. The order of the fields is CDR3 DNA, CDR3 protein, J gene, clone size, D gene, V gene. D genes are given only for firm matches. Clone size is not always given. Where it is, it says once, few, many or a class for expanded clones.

TGCAGCGTTCGGTCGGGGGGCCGGGAGACCCAGTACTTC	CSVRSGGRETQYF	TRBJ2-5	.	.	TRBV29-1
TGTGCCAGCAGTCCCCGGGACATTGCCTATTCACCCCTCCACTTT	CASSPRDIAYSPLHF	TRBJ1-6	.	.	TRBV12-3/TRBV12-4
TGTGCCAGTAGCCTACGGGGGCGAGGTGGCTACACCTTC	CASSLRGRGGYTF	TRBJ1-2	.	.	TRBV19
TGTGCCAGCAGCTTCAACAGGGGATCAGATACGCAGTATTTT	CASSFNRGSDTQYF	TRBJ2-3	.	TRBD1	TRBV27
TGTGCCAGCAGCCCCGGGGAGGTAACCTACGAGCAGTACTTC	CASSPGEVTYEQYF	TRBJ2-7	.	.	TRBV25-1
TGTGCCAGCACCCGCCAGGGGGGTGGCAATCAGCCCCAGCATTTT	CASTRQGGGNQPQHF	TRBJ1-5	many	TRBD1	TRBV28
TGCAGCGTTGACCTTGTACGGACAGATACGCAGTATTTT	CSVDLVRTDTQYF	TRBJ2-3	.	.	TRBV29-1
TGTGCCAGCAGTGGATCTTTAGGGGAGCAGTTCTTC	CASSGSLGEQFF	TRBJ2-1	.	.	TRBV12-3/TRBV12-4
TGCAGTGCTAGAGATTTAGGGCAGGCATCCTACGAGCAGTACTTC	CSARDLGQASYEQYF	TRBJ2-7	.	.	TRBV20-1
TGCAGTGCTGGGACTAGCGGGAGGGCCCGAGATACGCAGTATTTT	CSAGTSGRARDTQYF	TRBJ2-3	once	TRBD2	TRBV20-1
TGCAGCGTTCGGTCCCTGGACTATGGCTACACCTTC	CSVRSLDYGYTF	TRBJ1-2	.	.	TRBV29-1
TGTGCCACAAACACTGAAGCTTTCTTT	CATNTEAFF	TRBJ1-1	.	.	TRBV7-2
TGCAGTGCTAGAGCCCTAGCGGGAGAGTCCAATGAGCAGTTCTTC	CSARALAGESNEQFF	TRBJ2-1	.	TRBD2	TRBV20-1
TGCGCCAGCAGCTTGTGGAGCGGGGGTCGGGAGCTGTTTTTT	CASSLWSGGRELFF	TRBJ2-2	.	TRBD2	TRBV5-1
TGTGCCAGCAGCTTCAACAGCCAAGAGACCCAGTACTTC	CASSFNSQETQYF	TRBJ2-5	few	.	TRBV11-2
TGTGCCAGCAGTTCCATAGAGACCCAGTACTTC	CASSSIETQYF	TRBJ2-5	.	.	TRBV28
TGCGCCAGCAGCCAAGTAGGTCTTGGGGGGACGCAGTATTTT	CASSQVGLGGTQYF	TRBJ2-3	few	.	TRBV4-3
TGTGCCAGCAGCTTAGGCCCCCATCCCCTCCACTTT	CASSLGPHPLHF	TRBJ1-6	.	.	TRBV11-2
TGTGCCAGCAGCTTAGCGCAGGGGGTAGCGACTGAAGCTTTCTTT	CASSLAQGVATEAFF	TRBJ1-1	few	TRBD1	TRBV7-2
TGTGCCAGCGCGGGACATAATAGCAATCAGCCCCAGCATTTT	CASAGHNSNQPQHF	TRBJ1-5	.	.	TRBV19
TGTGCCAGCAGTTTCAGGGGGGTGGGCACAGATACGCAGTATTTT	CASSFRGVGTDTQYF	TRBJ2-3	few	.	TRBV27
TGTGCCAGCAGACCCTGGACAGGAAGCAATTCACCCCTCCACTTT	CASRPWTGSNSPLHF	TRBJ1-6	.	TRBD1	TRBV6-2/TRBV6-3
TGTGCCAGCAGCGCAGAGCCTATAGGGCCCGGGGAGCTGTTTTTT	CASSAEPIGPGELFF	TRBJ2-2	many	.	TRBV9
TGTGCCAGCAGTTGGGTTTTGCCCAATGAGCAGTTCTTC	CASSWVLPNEQFF	TRBJ2-1	.	.	TRBV6-2/TRBV6-3
TGTGCCAGCAGTTTAACTAGCGGGGGGTCCTACGAGCAGTACTTC	CASSLTSGGSYEQYF	TRBJ2-7	.	TRBD2	TRBV12-3/TRBV12-4
TGTGCCACCAGCTCCCCCCAGACCCCGGGACAGAACTATGGCTACACCTTC	CATSSPQTPGQNYGYTF	TRBJ1-2	few	TRBD1	TRBV15
TGTGCCATCAGTGGAAGTAGCGGAGGATACGAGCAGTACTTC	CAISGSSGGYEQYF	TRBJ2-7	.	.	TRBV10-3
TGCAGTGCTAGAGCAGGGGGTAACACTGAAGCTTTCTTT	CSARAGGNTEAFF	TRBJ1-1	few	TRBD1	TRBV20-1
TGTGCCAGCAGTTATCGGACAGAAATGAACACTGAAGCTTTCTTT	CASSYRTEMNTEAFF	TRBJ1-1	.	.	TRBV28
TGCAGCGTTGAAGATCTTAGGGTAACTGGGGCCAACGTCCTGACTTTC	CSVEDLRVTGANVLTF	TRBJ2-6	.	.	TRBV29-1
TGTGCCACCAGCAGTCGGGACAGACACACTGAAGCTTTCTTT	CATSSRDRHTEAFF	TRBJ1-1	few	TRBD1	TRBV15
TGTGCCAGCAGTTATCAGGGGGCTAACGAGCAGTACTTC	CASSYQGANEQYF	TRBJ2-7	.	TRBD1	TRBV27
TGTGCCAGTAGCCCCTCCGGGACAGGGGCCTACGAGCAGTACTTC	CASSPSGTGAYEQYF	TRBJ2-7	.	TRBD1	TRBV19
TGTGCCAGCAGTAGCGGGCCAAAGCAGCCCCAGCATTTT	CASSSGPKQPQHF	TRBJ1-5	.	.	TRBV6-2/TRBV6-3
TGCAGCGTTGGGGACAGAAATCAGCCCCAGCATTTT	CSVGDRNQPQHF	TRBJ1-5	few	TRBD1	TRBV29-1
TGTGCCAGCAGTTTACGGGCGGCGAGCTCCTATAATTCACCCCTCCACTTT	CASSLRAASSYNSPLHF	TRBJ1-6	.	.	TRBV12-3/TRBV12-4
TGTGCCACCAGTGATTCGGACAGGAGCTATGGCTACACCTTC	CATSDSDRSYGYTF	TRBJ1-2	.	TRBD1	TRBV24-1
TGTGCCAGCAGCGCCCGAGAGAGCTCCTATAATTCACCCCTCCACTTT	CASSARESSYNSPLHF	TRBJ1-6	many	.	TRBV9
TGTGCCAGTAGTACCCCGGGACCCCAAGAGACCCAGTACTTC	CASSTPGPQETQYF	TRBJ2-5	few	.	TRBV19
TGTGCCACCGGGCCCCTTGAACAGGGAGGGAACACTGAAGCTTTCTTT	CATGPLEQGGNTEAFF	TRBJ1-1	.	.	TRBV10-3
TGTGCCAGCAGCTTAACCAAGGGAAGCAACTATGGCTACACCTTC	CASSLTKGSNYGYTF	TRBJ1-2	.	.	TRBV7-6
TGTGCCAGCAGTGAATCCCGGGGGGGCTACGAGCAGTACTTC	CASSESRGGYEQYF	TRBJ2-7	.	TRBD2	TRBV25-1
TGCGCCAGCAGCCAAGAGTACCCCCAAGGGACTGAAGCTTTCTTT	CASSQEYPQGTEAFF	TRBJ1-1	.	.	TRBV4-1
TGCAGTGCTAGAGATACCCCCGAGCAGTACTTC	CSARDTPEQYF	TRBJ2-7	few	.	TRBV20-1
TGCGCCAGCAGCCCTAGACAGGGGAGCAATCAGCCCCAGCATTTT	CASSPRQGSNQPQHF	TRBJ1-5	.	TRBD1	TRBV4-1
TGTGCCAGCAGCTTGGGTCGACTAGCCAAAAACATTCAGTACTTC	CASSLGRLAKNIQYF	TRBJ2-4	few	.	TRBV5-6
TGCGCCAGCAGCCAAGGCCAGAGACCACAGGGCGGTGAGACCCAGTACTTC	CASSQGQRPQGGETQYF	TRBJ2-5	few	.	TRBV4-3
TGTGCCAGCAACGGAGCGGGGGGGGGTAATGAGCAGTTCTTC	CASNGAGGGNEQFF	TRBJ2-1	.	TRBD2	TRBV2
TGTGCCAGCAGCTACTTTGATACGCAGTATTTT	CASSYFDTQYF	TRBJ2-3	.	.	TRBV5-6
TGCGCCAGCAGCTCGCTCTCGGGGTCCCACCGGCGCAATGAGCAGTTCTTC	CASSSLSGSHRRNEQFF	TRBJ2-1	.	.	TRBV5-1
TGTGCCAGCAGCTTGACCCTTCTCCATGAGCAGTTCTTC	CASSLTLLHEQFF	TRBJ2-1	.	.	TRBV7-9